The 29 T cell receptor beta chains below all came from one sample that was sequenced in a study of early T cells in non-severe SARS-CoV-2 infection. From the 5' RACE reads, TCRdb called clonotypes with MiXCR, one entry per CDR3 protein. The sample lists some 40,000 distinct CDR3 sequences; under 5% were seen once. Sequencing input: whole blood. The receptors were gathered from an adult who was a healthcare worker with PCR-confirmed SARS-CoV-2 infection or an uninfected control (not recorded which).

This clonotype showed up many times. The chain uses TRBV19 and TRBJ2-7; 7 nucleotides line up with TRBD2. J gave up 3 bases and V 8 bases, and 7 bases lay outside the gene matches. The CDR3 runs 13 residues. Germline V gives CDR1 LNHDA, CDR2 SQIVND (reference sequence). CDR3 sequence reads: CASRGVEDYEQYF. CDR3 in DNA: TGTGCCAGTCGGGGGGTAGAGGACTACGAGCAGTACTTC. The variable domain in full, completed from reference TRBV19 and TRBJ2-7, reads DGGITQSPKYLFRKEGQNVTLSCEQNLNHDAMYWYRQDPGQGLRLIYYSQIVNDFQKGDIAEGYSVSREKKESFPLTVTSAQKNPTAFYLCASRGVEDYEQYFGPGTRLTVT.

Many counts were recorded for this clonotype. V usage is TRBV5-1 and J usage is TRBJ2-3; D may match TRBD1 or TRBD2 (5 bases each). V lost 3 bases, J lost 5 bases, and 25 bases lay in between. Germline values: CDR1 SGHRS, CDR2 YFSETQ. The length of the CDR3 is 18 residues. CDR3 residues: CASSSASAPTAAGDTQYF. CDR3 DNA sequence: TGCGCCAGCAGCTCAGCTAGTGCACCGACAGCGGCCGGAGATACGCAGTATTTT.

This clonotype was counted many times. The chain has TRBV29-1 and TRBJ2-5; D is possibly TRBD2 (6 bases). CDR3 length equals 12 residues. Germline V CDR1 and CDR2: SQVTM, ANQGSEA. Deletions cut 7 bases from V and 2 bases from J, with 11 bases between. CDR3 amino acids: CSARGSQETQYF. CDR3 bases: TGCAGCGCCCGGGGGTCACAAGAGACCCAGTACTTC.

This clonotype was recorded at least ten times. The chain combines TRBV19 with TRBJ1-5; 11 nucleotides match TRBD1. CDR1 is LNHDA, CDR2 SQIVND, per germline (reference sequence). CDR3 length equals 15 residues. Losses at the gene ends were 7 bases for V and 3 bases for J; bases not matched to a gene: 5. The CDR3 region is CASTRTGGTNQPQHF. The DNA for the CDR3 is TGTGCCAGTACCCGGACAGGGGGCACCAATCAGCCCCAGCATTTT. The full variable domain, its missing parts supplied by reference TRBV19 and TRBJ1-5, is DGGITQSPKYLFRKEGQNVTLSCEQNLNHDAMYWYRQDPGQGLRLIYYSQIVNDFQKGDIAEGYSVSREKKESFPLTVTSAQKNPTAFYLCASTRTGGTNQPQHFGDGTRLSIL.

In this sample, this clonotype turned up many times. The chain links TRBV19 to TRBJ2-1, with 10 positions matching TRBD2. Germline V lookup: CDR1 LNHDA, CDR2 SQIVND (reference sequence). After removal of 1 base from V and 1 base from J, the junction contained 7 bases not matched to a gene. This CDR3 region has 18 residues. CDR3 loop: CASSIGGSSGRSYNEQFF. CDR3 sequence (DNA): TGTGCCAGTAGTATAGGGGGCTCTAGCGGGAGATCCTACAATGAGCAGTTCTTC. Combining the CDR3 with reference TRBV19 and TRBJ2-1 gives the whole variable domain DGGITQSPKYLFRKEGQNVTLSCEQNLNHDAMYWYRQDPGQGLRLIYYSQIVNDFQKGDIAEGYSVSREKKESFPLTVTSAQKNPTAFYLCASSIGGSSGRSYNEQFFGPGTRLTVL.

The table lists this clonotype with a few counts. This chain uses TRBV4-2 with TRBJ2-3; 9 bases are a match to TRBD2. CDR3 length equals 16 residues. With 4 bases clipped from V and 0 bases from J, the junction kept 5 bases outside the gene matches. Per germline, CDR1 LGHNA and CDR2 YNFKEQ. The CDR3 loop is CASSLETSGSTDTQYF. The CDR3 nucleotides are TGTGCCAGCAGCCTAGAAACTAGCGGGAGCACAGATACGCAGTATTTT.

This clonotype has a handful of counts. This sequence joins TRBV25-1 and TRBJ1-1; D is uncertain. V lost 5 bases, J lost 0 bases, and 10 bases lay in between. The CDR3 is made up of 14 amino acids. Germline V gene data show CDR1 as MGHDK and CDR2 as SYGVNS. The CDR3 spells CASSKHQMNTEAFF. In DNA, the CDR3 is TGTGCCAGCAGTAAGCACCAAATGAACACTGAAGCTTTCTTT.

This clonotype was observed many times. The CDR3 sequence: CASSSTYYRGQGNEQFF. In DNA form, the CDR3 reads TGTGCCAGCAGCTCAACTTATTACAGGGGGCAGGGCAATGAGCAGTTCTTC. The chain couples TRBV7-2 to TRBJ2-1; TRBD1 agrees at 9 bases. Trimming cost V 4 bases and J 6 bases; bases outside gene matches: 13. The length of the CDR3 is 17 residues. CDR1 SGHTA and CDR2 FQGNSA come from the germline V gene.

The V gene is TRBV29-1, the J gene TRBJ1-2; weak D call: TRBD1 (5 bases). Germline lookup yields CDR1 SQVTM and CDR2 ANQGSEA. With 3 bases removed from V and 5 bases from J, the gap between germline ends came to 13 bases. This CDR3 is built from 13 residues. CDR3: CSVDQGWEYGYTF. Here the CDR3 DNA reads TGCAGCGTTGACCAGGGATGGGAGTATGGCTACACCTTC. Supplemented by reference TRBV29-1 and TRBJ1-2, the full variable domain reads SAVISQKPSRDICQRGTSLTIQCQVDSQVTMMFWYRQQPGQSLTLIATANQGSEATYESGFVIDKFPISRPNLTFSTLTVSNMSPEDSSIYLCSVDQGWEYGYTFGSGTRLTVV.

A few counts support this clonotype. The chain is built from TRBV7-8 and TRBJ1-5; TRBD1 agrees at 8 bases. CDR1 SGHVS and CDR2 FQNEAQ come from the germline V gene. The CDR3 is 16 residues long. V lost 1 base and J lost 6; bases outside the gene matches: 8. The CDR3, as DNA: TGTGCCAGCAGCTTAGGTAACAGGGGGTATGGTCAGCCCCAGCATTTT. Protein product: CASSLGNRGYGQPQHF.

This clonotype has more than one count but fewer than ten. Here the CDR3 DNA reads TGTGCCATCAGCCCCACTGGGGGGGCGGGGACCGGGGAGCTGTTTTTT. Protein: CAISPTGGAGTGELFF. V and J are TRBV10-3 and TRBJ2-2, with a possible D match to TRBD2 (7 bases). The CDR3 is 16 residues long. Trimming left V 6 bases short and J 5 bases short, with 19 bases between. Germline CDR1 and CDR2: ENHRY and SYGVKD.

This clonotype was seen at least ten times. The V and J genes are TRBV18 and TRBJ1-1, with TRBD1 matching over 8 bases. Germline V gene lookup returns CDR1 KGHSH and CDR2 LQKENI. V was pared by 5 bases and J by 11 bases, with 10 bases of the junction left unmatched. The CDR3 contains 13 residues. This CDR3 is CASSANRGREAFF. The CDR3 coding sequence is TGTGCCAGCTCAGCCAACAGGGGGAGAGAGGCTTTCTTT.

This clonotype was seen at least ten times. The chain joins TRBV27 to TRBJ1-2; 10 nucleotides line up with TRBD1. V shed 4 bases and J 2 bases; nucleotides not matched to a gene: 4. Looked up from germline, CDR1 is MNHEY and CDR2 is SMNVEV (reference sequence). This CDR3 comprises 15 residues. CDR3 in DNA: TGTGCCAGCAGTTGGGGACAGGGGTTCAACTATGGCTACACCTTC. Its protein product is CASSWGQGFNYGYTF.

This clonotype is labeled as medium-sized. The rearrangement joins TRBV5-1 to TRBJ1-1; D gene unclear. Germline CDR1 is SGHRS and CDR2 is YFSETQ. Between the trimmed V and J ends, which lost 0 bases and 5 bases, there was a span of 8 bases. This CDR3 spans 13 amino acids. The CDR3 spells CASSLVADTEAFF. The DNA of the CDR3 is TGCGCCAGCAGCTTGGTGGCTGATACTGAAGCTTTCTTT. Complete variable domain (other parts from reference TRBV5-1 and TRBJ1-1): KAGVTQTPRYLIKTRGQQVTLSCSPISGHRSVSWYQQTPGQGLQFLFEYFSETQRNKGNFPGRFSGRQFSNSRSEMNVSTLELGDSALYLCASSLVADTEAFFGQGTRLTVV.

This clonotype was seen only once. CDR3 protein: CASSLISGPDTQYF. For the CDR3, the DNA is TGTGCCAGCAGCTTAATTAGCGGGCCAGATACGCAGTATTTT. The rearrangement uses TRBV7-2 and TRBJ2-3; 7 bases agree with TRBD2. This CDR3 has 14 residues. Trimming removed 2 bases from V and 4 bases from J; junction bases left unmatched: 3. In germline, CDR1 is SGHTA, CDR2 FQGNSA. Variable domain in full (rest from reference TRBV7-2 and TRBJ2-3): GAGVSQSPSNKVTEKGKDVELRCDPISGHTALYWYRQSLGQGLEFLIYFQGNSAPDKSGLPSDRFSAERTGGSVSTLTIQRTQQEDSAVYLCASSLISGPDTQYFGPGTRLTVL.

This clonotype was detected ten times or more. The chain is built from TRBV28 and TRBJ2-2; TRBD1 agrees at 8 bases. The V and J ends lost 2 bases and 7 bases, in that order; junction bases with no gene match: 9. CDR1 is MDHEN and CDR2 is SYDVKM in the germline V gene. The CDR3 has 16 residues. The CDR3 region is CASSLAPDRVIGELFF. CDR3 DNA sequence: TGTGCCAGCAGTTTAGCCCCGGACAGGGTAATCGGGGAGCTGTTTTTT. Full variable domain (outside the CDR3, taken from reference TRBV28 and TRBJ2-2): DVKVTQSSRYLVKRTGEKVFLECVQDMDHENMFWYRQDPGLGLRLIYFSYDVKMKEKGDIPEGYSVSREKKERFSLILESASTNQTSMYLCASSLAPDRVIGELFFGEGSRLTVL.

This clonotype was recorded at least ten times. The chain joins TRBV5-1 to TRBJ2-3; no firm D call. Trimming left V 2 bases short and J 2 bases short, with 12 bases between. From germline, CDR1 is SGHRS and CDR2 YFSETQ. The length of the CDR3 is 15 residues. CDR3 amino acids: CASSFGQADTDTQYF. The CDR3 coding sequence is TGCGCCAGCAGCTTCGGCCAGGCGGACACAGATACGCAGTATTTT.

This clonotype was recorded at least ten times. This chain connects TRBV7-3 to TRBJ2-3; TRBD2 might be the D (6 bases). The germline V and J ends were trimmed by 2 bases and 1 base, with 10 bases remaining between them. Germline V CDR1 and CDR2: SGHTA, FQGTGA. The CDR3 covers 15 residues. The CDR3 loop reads CASSLAGPGTDTQYF. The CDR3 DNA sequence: TGTGCCAGCAGCTTAGCGGGACCGGGCACAGATACGCAGTATTTT.

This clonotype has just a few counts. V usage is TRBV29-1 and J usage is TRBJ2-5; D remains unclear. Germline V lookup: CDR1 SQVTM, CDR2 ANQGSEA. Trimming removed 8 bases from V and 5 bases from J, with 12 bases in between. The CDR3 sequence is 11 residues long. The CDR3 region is CSSWKWETQYF. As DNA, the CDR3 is TGCAGCTCTTGGAAGTGGGAGACCCAGTACTTC.

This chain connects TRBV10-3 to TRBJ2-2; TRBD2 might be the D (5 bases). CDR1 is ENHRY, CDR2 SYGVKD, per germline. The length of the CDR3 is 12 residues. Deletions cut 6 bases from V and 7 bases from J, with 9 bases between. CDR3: CAIRQADGELFF. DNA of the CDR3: TGTGCCATCAGGCAAGCGGACGGGGAGCTGTTTTTT.

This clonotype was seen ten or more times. Written as DNA, the CDR3 is TGCGCCAGCAGCTCTGGGGGGACAGGAATCTACGAGCAGTACTTC. This sequence encodes CASSSGGTGIYEQYF. The J gene is TRBJ2-7, the V gene TRBV5-1, with 8 bases lining up with TRBD1. Germline-derived CDR1 and CDR2 are SGHRS and YFSETQ. This CDR3 spans 15 amino acids. V trimming: 3 bases; J trimming: 3 bases; junction bases outside the gene matches: 8.

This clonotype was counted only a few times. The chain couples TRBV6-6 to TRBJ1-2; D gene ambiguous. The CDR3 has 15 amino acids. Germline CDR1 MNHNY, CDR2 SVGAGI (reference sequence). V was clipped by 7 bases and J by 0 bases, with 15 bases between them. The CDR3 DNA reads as TGTGCCAGCACAACCCCCGCCCAGGCTAACTATGGCTACACCTTC. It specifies CASTTPAQANYGYTF.

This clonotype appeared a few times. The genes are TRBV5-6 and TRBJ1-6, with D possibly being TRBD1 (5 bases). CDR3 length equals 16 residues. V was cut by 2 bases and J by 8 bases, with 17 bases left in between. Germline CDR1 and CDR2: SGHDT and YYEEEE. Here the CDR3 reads CASSFRSGQGYSPLHF. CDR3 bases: TGTGCCAGCAGCTTTAGGTCCGGACAAGGTTATTCACCCCTCCACTTT.

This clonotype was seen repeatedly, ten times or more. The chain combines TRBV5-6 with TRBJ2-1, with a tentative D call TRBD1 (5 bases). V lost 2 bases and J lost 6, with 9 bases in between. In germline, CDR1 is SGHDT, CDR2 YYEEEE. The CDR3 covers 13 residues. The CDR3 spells CASSFTGPNEQFF. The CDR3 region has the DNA TGTGCCAGCAGCTTTACAGGTCCCAATGAGCAGTTCTTC.

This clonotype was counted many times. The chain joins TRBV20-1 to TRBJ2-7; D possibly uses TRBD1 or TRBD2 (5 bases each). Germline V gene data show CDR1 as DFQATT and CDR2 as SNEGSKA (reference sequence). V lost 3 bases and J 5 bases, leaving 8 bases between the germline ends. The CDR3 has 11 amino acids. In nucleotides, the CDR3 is TGCAGTGCTAGGCGAGGGGACGAGCAGTACTTC. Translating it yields CSARRGDEQYF.

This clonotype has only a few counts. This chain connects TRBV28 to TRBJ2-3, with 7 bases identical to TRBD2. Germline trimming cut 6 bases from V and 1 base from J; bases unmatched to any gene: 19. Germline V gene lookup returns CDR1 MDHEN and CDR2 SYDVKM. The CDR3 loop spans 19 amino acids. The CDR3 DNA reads TGTGCCAGCAGAGATCCGCGTCCTGGGGGGGGACTACGCACAGATACGCAGTATTTT. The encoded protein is CASRDPRPGGGLRTDTQYF.

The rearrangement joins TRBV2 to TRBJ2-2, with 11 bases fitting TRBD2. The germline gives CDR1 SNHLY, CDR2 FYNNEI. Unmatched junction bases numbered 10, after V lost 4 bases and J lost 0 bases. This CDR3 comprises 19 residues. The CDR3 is CASSVQIAGGYPNTGELFF. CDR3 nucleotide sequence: TGTGCCAGCAGTGTTCAGATAGCGGGAGGGTACCCGAACACCGGGGAGCTGTTTTTT.

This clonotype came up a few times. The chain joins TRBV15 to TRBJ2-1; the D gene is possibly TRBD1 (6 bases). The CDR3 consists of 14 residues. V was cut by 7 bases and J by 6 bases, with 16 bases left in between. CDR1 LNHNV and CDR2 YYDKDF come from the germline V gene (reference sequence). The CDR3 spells CATTRDTHSNEQFF. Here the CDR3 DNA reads TGTGCCACCACCCGGGACACCCACAGCAATGAGCAGTTCTTC.

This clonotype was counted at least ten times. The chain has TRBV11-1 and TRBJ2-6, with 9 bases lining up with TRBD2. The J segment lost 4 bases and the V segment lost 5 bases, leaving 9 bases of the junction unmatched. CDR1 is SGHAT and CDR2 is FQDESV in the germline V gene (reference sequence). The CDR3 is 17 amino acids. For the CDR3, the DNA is TGTGCCAGCAGCCGAACATTAGCGGGAGCCGGGGCCAACGTCCTGACTTTC. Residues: CASSRTLAGAGANVLTF.